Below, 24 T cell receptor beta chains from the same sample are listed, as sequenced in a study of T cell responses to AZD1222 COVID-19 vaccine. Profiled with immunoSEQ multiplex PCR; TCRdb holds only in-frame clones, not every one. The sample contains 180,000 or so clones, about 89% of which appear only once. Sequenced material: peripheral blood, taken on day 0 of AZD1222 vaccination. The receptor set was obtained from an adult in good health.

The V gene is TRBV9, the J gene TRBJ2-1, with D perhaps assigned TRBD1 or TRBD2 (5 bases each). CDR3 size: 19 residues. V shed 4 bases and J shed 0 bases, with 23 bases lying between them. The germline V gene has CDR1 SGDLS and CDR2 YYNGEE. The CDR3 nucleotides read TGTGCCAGCAGCATTGGCCCCGGGACGGGGATGAGCTCCTACAATGAGCAGTTCTTC. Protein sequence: CASSIGPGTGMSSYNEQFF.

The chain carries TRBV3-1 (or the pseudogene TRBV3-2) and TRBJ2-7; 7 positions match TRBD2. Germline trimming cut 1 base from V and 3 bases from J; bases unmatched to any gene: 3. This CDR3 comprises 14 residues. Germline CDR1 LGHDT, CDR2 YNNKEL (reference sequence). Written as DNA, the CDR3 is TGTGCCAGCAGCCAAGGGTGGGGGGGCTACGAGCAGTACTTC. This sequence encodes CASSQGWGGYEQYF.

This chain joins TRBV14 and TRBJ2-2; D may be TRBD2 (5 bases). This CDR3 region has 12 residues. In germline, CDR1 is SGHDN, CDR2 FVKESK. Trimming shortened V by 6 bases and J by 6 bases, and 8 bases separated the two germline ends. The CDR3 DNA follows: TGTGCCAGCAGATACGGGGCCGGGGAGCTGTTTTTT. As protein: CASRYGAGELFF.

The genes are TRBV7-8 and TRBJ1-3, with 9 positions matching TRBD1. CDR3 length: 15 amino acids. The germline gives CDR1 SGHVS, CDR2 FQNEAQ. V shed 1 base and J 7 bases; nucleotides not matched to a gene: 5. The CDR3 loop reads CASSLGDRERNTIYF. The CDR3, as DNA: TGTGCCAGCAGCTTAGGGGACAGGGAGAGGAACACCATATATTTT. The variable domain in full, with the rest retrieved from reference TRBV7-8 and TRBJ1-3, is GAGVSQSPRYKVAKRGQDVALRCDPISGHVSLFWYQQALGQGPEFLTYFQNEAQLDKSGLPSDRFFAERPEGSVSTLKIQRTQQEDSAVYLCASSLGDRERNTIYFGEGSWLTVV.

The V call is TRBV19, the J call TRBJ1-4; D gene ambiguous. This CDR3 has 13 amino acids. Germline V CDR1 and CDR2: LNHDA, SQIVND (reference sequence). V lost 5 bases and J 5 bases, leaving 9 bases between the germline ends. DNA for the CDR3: TGTGCCAGTAGTCCCAGGACGAATGAAAAACTGTTTTTT. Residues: CASSPRTNEKLFF.

This CDR3 reads CASSPTQDPAYEQYF. The DNA of the CDR3 is TGTGCCAGCTCACCAACTCAGGACCCGGCCTACGAGCAGTACTTC. The rearrangement joins TRBV18 to TRBJ2-7; D remains unclear. In germline, CDR1 is KGHSH, CDR2 LQKENI. This CDR3 has 15 amino acids. V was pared by 2 bases and J by 2 bases, with 13 bases between.

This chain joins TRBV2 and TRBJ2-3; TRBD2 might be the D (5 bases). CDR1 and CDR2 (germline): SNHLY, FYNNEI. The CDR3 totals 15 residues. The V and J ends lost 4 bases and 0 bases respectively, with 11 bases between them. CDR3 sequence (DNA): TGTGCCAGCAGTGTGGACTTAACTAGCACAGATACGCAGTATTTT. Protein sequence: CASSVDLTSTDTQYF.

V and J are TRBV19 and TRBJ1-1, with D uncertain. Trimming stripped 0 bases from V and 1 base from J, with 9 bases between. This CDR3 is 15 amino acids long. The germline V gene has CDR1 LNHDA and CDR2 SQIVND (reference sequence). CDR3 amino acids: CASSIDDKGNTEAFF. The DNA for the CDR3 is TGTGCCAGTAGTATAGACGACAAAGGGAACACTGAAGCTTTCTTT.

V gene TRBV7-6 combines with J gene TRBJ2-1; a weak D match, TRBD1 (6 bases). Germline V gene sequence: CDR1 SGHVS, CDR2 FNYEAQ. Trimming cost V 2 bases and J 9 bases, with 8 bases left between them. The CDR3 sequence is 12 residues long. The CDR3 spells CASSLQGTEQFF. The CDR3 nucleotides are TGTGCCAGCAGCTTACAGGGGACTGAGCAGTTCTTC.

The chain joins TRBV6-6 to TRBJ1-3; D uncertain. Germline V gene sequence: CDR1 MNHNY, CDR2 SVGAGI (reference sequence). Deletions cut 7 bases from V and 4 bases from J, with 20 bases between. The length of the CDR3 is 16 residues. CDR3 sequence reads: CASTDFTAGLGNTIYF. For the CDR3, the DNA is TGTGCCAGCACCGACTTTACGGCTGGGTTAGGAAACACCATATATTTT.

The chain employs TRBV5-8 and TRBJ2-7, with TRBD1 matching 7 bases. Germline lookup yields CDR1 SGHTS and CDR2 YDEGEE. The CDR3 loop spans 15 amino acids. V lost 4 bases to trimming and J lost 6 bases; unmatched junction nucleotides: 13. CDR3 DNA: TGTGCCAGCAGCCCTCTGGGACAGATAGTCTTCGAGCAGTACGTC. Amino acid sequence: CASSPLGQIVFEQYV.

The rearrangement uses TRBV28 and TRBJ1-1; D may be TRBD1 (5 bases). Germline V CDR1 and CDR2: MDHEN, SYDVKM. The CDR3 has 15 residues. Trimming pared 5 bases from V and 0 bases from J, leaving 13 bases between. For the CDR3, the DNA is TGTGCCAGCAGTCGCGCGGGACGTATGAACACTGAAGCTTTCTTT. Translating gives CASSRAGRMNTEAFF. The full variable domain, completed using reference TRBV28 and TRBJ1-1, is DVKVTQSSRYLVKRTGEKVFLECVQDMDHENMFWYRQDPGLGLRLIYFSYDVKMKEKGDIPEGYSVSREKKERFSLILESASTNQTSMYLCASSRAGRMNTEAFFGQGTRLTVV.

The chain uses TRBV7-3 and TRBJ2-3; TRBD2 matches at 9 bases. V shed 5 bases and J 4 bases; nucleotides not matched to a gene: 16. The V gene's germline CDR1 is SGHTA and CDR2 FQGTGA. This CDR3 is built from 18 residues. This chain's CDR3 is CASSASPFAGGLADTQYF. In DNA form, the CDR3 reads TGTGCCAGCAGCGCCTCCCCGTTCGCGGGGGGGCTGGCAGATACGCAGTATTTT. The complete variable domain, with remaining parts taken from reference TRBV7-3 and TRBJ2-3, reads GAGVSQTPSNKVTEKGKYVELRCDPISGHTALYWYRQSLGQGPEFLIYFQGTGAADDSGLPNDRFFAVRPEGSVSTLKIQRTERGDSAVYLCASSASPFAGGLADTQYFGPGTRLTVL.

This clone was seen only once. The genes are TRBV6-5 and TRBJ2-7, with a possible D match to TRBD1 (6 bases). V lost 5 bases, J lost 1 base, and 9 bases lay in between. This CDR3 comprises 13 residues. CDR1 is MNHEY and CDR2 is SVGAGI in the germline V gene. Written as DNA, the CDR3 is TGTGCCAGCAGTACAGGGATATCCTACGAGCAGTACTTC. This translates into CASSTGISYEQYF.

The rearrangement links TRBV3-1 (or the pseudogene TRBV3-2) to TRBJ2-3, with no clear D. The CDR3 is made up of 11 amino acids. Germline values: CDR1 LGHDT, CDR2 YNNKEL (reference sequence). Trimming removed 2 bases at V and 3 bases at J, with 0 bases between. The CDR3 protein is CASSQTDTQYF. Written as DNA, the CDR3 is TGTGCCAGCAGCCAAACAGATACGCAGTATTTT.

CDR3 in DNA: TGCGCCAGCAGAATGACAGCGAACACCGGGGAGCTGTTTTTT. This translates into CASRMTANTGELFF. J is TRBJ2-2 and V is TRBV10-2, with a weak D call TRBD1 (5 bases). The CDR3 has 14 amino acids. The germline V and J ends were trimmed by 6 bases and 0 bases, with 8 bases remaining between them. Germline V gene lookup returns CDR1 WSHSY and CDR2 SAAADI.

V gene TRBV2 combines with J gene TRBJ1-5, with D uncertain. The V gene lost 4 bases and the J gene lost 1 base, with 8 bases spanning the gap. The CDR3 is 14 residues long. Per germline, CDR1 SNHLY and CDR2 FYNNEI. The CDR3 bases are TGTGCCAGCAGTGTCGCGGGGAGCAATCAGCCCCAGCATTTT. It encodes CASSVAGSNQPQHF. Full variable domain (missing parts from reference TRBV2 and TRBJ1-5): EPEVTQTPSHQVTQMGQEVILRCVPISNHLYFYWYRQILGQKVEFLVSFYNNEISEKSEIFDDQFSVERPDGSNFTLKIRSTKLEDSAMYFCASSVAGSNQPQHFGDGTRLSIL.

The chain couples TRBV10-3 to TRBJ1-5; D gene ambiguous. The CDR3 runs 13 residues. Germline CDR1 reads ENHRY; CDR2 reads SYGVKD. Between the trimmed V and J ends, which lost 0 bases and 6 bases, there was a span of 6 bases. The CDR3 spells CAISESDGQPQHF. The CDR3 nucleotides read TGTGCCATCAGTGAGTCTGACGGTCAGCCCCAGCATTTT.

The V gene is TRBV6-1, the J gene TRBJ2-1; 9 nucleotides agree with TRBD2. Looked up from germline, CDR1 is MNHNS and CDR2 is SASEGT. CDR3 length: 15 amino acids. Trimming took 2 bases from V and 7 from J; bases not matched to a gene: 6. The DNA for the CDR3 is TGTGCCAGCAGTGAATACCTAGCGGGAATTAATGAGCAGTTCTTC. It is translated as CASSEYLAGINEQFF.

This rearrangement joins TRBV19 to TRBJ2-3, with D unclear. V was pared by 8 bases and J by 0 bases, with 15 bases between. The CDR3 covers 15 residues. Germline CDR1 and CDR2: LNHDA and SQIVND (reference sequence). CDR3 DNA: TGTGCCAGTCTCCCCTTTATTACCAGCACAGATACGCAGTATTTT. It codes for CASLPFITSTDTQYF.

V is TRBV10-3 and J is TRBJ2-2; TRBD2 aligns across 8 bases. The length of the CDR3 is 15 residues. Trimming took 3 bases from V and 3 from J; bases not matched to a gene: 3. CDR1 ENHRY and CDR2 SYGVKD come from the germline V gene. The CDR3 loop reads CAISDIAGHTGELFF. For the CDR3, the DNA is TGTGCCATCAGTGACATAGCGGGACACACCGGGGAGCTGTTTTTT.

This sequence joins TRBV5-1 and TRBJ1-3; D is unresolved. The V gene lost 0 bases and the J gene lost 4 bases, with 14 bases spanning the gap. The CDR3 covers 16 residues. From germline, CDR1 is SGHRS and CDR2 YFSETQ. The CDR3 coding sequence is TGCGCCAGCAGCTTGGGGACCCCTTTCTCCGGAAACACCATATATTTT. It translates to CASSLGTPFSGNTIYF.

The CDR3 region is CATRKGGTDTQYF. CDR3 DNA: TGTGCCACCCGGAAGGGGGGCACAGATACGCAGTATTTT. J is TRBJ2-3 and V is TRBV24-1, with D possibly matching TRBD1 (6 bases). Germline-derived CDR1 and CDR2 are KGHDR and SFDVKD. The CDR3 is 13 amino acids. V shed 9 bases and J shed 1 base, with 10 bases lying between them.

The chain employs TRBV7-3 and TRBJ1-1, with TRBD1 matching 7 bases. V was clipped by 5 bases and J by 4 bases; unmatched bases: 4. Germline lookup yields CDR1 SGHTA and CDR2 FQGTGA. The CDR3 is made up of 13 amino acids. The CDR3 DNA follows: TGTGCCAGCAGCGAGACAGGGTTCACTGAAGCTTTCTTT. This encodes CASSETGFTEAFF.